These T cell receptor beta chains were read from a single sample in a study of T cells in Graves' hyperthyroidism and ophthalmopathy. MiXCR, applied by TCRdb to the multiplex PCR reads, yields one record per CDR3 protein. The data show about 320,000 distinct CDR3 sequences, with approximately 17% seen just once and roughly a third held by the top ten. The sequenced sample consisted of blood. These receptors came from a man aged 25-40 years with Graves' hyperthyroidism. The CDR3 runs from the conserved cysteine through the conserved F or W. The order of the fields is V gene, CDR3 length, clone size, D gene, J gene, CDR3 protein, CDR3 DNA. A D gene is named only where the DNA matches it firmly. A clone size is listed for some rows: how often the clone was seen (once, few, many), or a class if it is expanded.

v_call: TRBV6-2/TRBV6-3
cdr3_length: 11
clone_size: few
d_call: -
j_call: TRBJ2-3
cdr3_aa: CASNNADTQYF
cdr3_nt: TGTGCCAGCAATAATGCAGATACGCAGTATTTT

v_call: TRBV28
cdr3_length: 18
clone_size: few
d_call: TRBD2
j_call: TRBJ2-2
cdr3_aa: CASRGRDEAGGNTGELFF
cdr3_nt: TGTGCCAGCAGGGGCAGGGACGAAGCGGGAGGAAACACCGGGGAGCTGTTTTTT

v_call: TRBV13
cdr3_length: 16
clone_size: many
d_call: -
j_call: TRBJ2-7
cdr3_aa: CASSLGAATVSYEQYF
cdr3_nt: TGTGCCAGCAGTTTGGGGGCGGCGACAGTCTCCTACGAGCAGTACTTC

v_call: TRBV5-1
cdr3_length: 13
clone_size: few
d_call: -
j_call: TRBJ2-7
cdr3_aa: CASQDDSSYEQYF
cdr3_nt: TGCGCCAGCCAGGACGATAGCTCCTACGAGCAGTACTTC

v_call: TRBV7-8
cdr3_length: 16
clone_size: -
d_call: TRBD2
j_call: TRBJ2-1
cdr3_aa: CASSSHRLAGNLEQFF
cdr3_nt: TGTGCCAGCAGCTCCCACAGACTAGCGGGAAATCTTGAGCAGTTCTTC

v_call: TRBV28
cdr3_length: 13
clone_size: many
d_call: TRBD1
j_call: TRBJ2-1
cdr3_aa: CASRVGTGYEQFF
cdr3_nt: TGTGCCAGCCGCGTCGGGACAGGGTATGAGCAGTTCTTC

v_call: TRBV29-1
cdr3_length: 11
clone_size: -
d_call: -
j_call: TRBJ2-7
cdr3_aa: CSARQVDEQYF
cdr3_nt: TGCAGCGCCCGACAGGTTGACGAGCAGTACTTC

v_call: TRBV5-1
cdr3_length: 12
clone_size: -
d_call: -
j_call: TRBJ2-1
cdr3_aa: CASSLVFHEQFF
cdr3_nt: TGCGCCAGCAGCTTGGTCTTCCATGAGCAGTTCTTC

v_call: TRBV11-2
cdr3_length: 13
clone_size: many
d_call: -
j_call: TRBJ1-6
cdr3_aa: CASSPDSNTPLHF
cdr3_nt: TGTGCCAGCAGCCCTGACTCCAATACACCCCTCCACTTT

v_call: TRBV20-1
cdr3_length: 14
clone_size: -
d_call: -
j_call: TRBJ1-6
cdr3_aa: CSVETSSYNSPLHF
cdr3_nt: TGCAGTGTTGAGACCAGCTCCTATAATTCACCCCTCCACTTT

v_call: TRBV7-2
cdr3_length: 14
clone_size: many
d_call: -
j_call: TRBJ1-2
cdr3_aa: CASSLTSRPSGYTF
cdr3_nt: TGTGCCAGCAGCTTGACCTCCAGGCCTTCGGGCTACACCTTC

v_call: TRBV19
cdr3_length: 18
clone_size: few
d_call: -
j_call: TRBJ2-6
cdr3_aa: CASSIGVLRISGANVLTF
cdr3_nt: TGTGCCAGTAGTATCGGAGTGTTGCGGATCTCTGGGGCCAACGTCCTGACTTTC

v_call: TRBV9
cdr3_length: 21
clone_size: few
d_call: TRBD2
j_call: TRBJ2-3
cdr3_aa: CASSTRRGRGFSSGGPDTQYF
cdr3_nt: TGTGCCAGCAGCACCCGCCGGGGCAGGGGCTTTTCTAGCGGGGGACCAGATACGCAGTATTTT

v_call: TRBV27
cdr3_length: 13
clone_size: few
d_call: -
j_call: TRBJ1-2
cdr3_aa: CASGSEWNYGYTF
cdr3_nt: TGTGCCAGCGGGTCAGAGTGGAACTATGGCTACACCTTC

v_call: TRBV12-3/TRBV12-4
cdr3_length: 16
clone_size: many
d_call: TRBD1
j_call: TRBJ1-5
cdr3_aa: CASSLQGGTSNQPQHF
cdr3_nt: TGTGCCAGCAGCCTACAGGGGGGAACGAGCAATCAGCCCCAGCATTTT

v_call: TRBV11-3
cdr3_length: 16
clone_size: -
d_call: -
j_call: TRBJ2-1
cdr3_aa: CASSPEGTVSYNEQFF
cdr3_nt: TGTGCCAGCAGCCCCGAAGGAACGGTGTCCTACAATGAGCAGTTCTTC

v_call: TRBV2
cdr3_length: 15
clone_size: -
d_call: -
j_call: TRBJ2-1
cdr3_aa: CASRGFGGKVNEQFF
cdr3_nt: TGTGCCAGCAGGGGGTTCGGCGGGAAGGTGAATGAGCAGTTCTTC

v_call: TRBV27
cdr3_length: 14
clone_size: many
d_call: TRBD1
j_call: TRBJ2-3
cdr3_aa: CASRHNRGPDTQYF
cdr3_nt: TGTGCCAGCAGACATAACAGGGGGCCAGATACGCAGTATTTT

v_call: TRBV6-6
cdr3_length: 15
clone_size: many
d_call: TRBD2
j_call: TRBJ2-3
cdr3_aa: CASSYSRGRDDTQYF
cdr3_nt: TGTGCCAGCAGTTACTCGAGAGGGAGGGATGATACGCAGTATTTT

v_call: TRBV20-1
cdr3_length: 12
clone_size: few
d_call: TRBD2
j_call: TRBJ2-3
cdr3_aa: CSLSGRADTQYF
cdr3_nt: TGCAGTCTTAGCGGGAGGGCAGATACGCAGTATTTT

v_call: TRBV20-1
cdr3_length: 17
clone_size: -
d_call: -
j_call: TRBJ2-4
cdr3_aa: CSASILRGEGAKNIQYF
cdr3_nt: TGCAGTGCTAGTATTTTGCGAGGGGAAGGAGCCAAAAACATTCAGTACTTC

v_call: TRBV12-3/TRBV12-4
cdr3_length: 12
clone_size: many
d_call: -
j_call: TRBJ2-4
cdr3_aa: CASSYDGGIQYF
cdr3_nt: TGTGCCAGCAGCTACGACGGGGGCATTCAGTACTTC

v_call: TRBV2
cdr3_length: 13
clone_size: many
d_call: -
j_call: TRBJ2-7
cdr3_aa: CASSIGQPKEQYF
cdr3_nt: TGTGCCAGCAGCATCGGACAGCCAAAGGAGCAGTACTTC

v_call: TRBV3-1
cdr3_length: 16
clone_size: many
d_call: -
j_call: TRBJ2-1
cdr3_aa: CASSHSAPPKYNEQFF
cdr3_nt: TGTGCCAGCAGCCACTCCGCCCCTCCCAAATACAATGAGCAGTTCTTC

v_call: TRBV9
cdr3_length: 14
clone_size: many
d_call: -
j_call: TRBJ1-2
cdr3_aa: CASNRAGTNYGYTF
cdr3_nt: TGTGCCAGCAATCGGGCGGGGACGAACTATGGCTACACCTTC

v_call: TRBV28
cdr3_length: 13
clone_size: few
d_call: -
j_call: TRBJ1-5
cdr3_aa: CASTFSGNQPQHF
cdr3_nt: TGTGCCAGCACTTTCTCGGGCAATCAGCCCCAGCATTTT

v_call: TRBV2
cdr3_length: 13
clone_size: many
d_call: -
j_call: TRBJ1-2
cdr3_aa: CASTLGRRYGYTF
cdr3_nt: TGTGCCAGCACCCTGGGCAGGCGCTATGGCTACACCTTC

v_call: TRBV12-3/TRBV12-4
cdr3_length: 13
clone_size: many
d_call: TRBD1
j_call: TRBJ1-2
cdr3_aa: CASNPGTVYGYTF
cdr3_nt: TGTGCCAGCAATCCCGGGACAGTCTATGGCTACACCTTC

v_call: TRBV29-1
cdr3_length: 14
clone_size: many
d_call: TRBD2
j_call: TRBJ2-3
cdr3_aa: CSVSIVAGRDTQYF
cdr3_nt: TGCAGCGTTAGTATCGTAGCGGGAAGAGATACGCAGTATTTT

v_call: TRBV2
cdr3_length: 12
clone_size: -
d_call: -
j_call: TRBJ2-5
cdr3_aa: CASGFSQETQYF
cdr3_nt: TGTGCCAGCGGATTCTCACAAGAGACCCAGTACTTC

v_call: TRBV4-1
cdr3_length: 14
clone_size: -
d_call: TRBD1
j_call: TRBJ1-5
cdr3_aa: CASSQETRGQPQHF
cdr3_nt: TGCGCCAGCAGCCAAGAGACCAGGGGGCAGCCCCAGCATTTT

v_call: TRBV6-2/TRBV6-3
cdr3_length: 16
clone_size: many
d_call: TRBD2
j_call: TRBJ2-3
cdr3_aa: CASNPAGGSSTDTQYF
cdr3_nt: TGTGCCAGCAACCCCGCAGGCGGGAGTAGCACAGATACGCAGTATTTT

v_call: TRBV18
cdr3_length: 13
clone_size: few
d_call: TRBD2
j_call: TRBJ2-7
cdr3_aa: CASSPARESEQYF
cdr3_nt: TGTGCCAGCTCACCAGCGCGGGAGAGCGAGCAGTACTTC

v_call: TRBV10-3
cdr3_length: 12
clone_size: -
d_call: -
j_call: TRBJ2-7
cdr3_aa: CAISGGSYEQYF
cdr3_nt: TGTGCCATCAGTGGAGGCTCCTACGAGCAGTACTTC

v_call: TRBV20-1
cdr3_length: 13
clone_size: many
d_call: -
j_call: TRBJ1-6
cdr3_aa: CSARDSNNSPLHF
cdr3_nt: TGCAGTGCTAGAGACTCGAATAATTCACCCCTCCACTTT

v_call: TRBV7-6
cdr3_length: 14
clone_size: many
d_call: -
j_call: TRBJ2-5
cdr3_aa: CASSLLTTQETQYF
cdr3_nt: TGTGCCAGCAGCTTGTTGACTACTCAAGAGACCCAGTACTTC

v_call: TRBV7-9
cdr3_length: 17
clone_size: many
d_call: TRBD2
j_call: TRBJ2-1
cdr3_aa: CASSTRLAGAPFNEQFF
cdr3_nt: TGTGCCAGCAGCACCCGACTAGCGGGAGCTCCTTTCAATGAGCAGTTCTTC

v_call: TRBV5-1
cdr3_length: 11
clone_size: many
d_call: -
j_call: TRBJ1-1
cdr3_aa: CASSLGQATFF
cdr3_nt: TGCGCCAGCAGCTTGGGACAAGCGACTTTCTTT

v_call: TRBV20-1
cdr3_length: 13
clone_size: many
d_call: TRBD1
j_call: TRBJ1-1
cdr3_aa: CSARGDSWAEAFF
cdr3_nt: TGCAGTGCTAGAGGGGACAGTTGGGCTGAAGCTTTCTTT

v_call: TRBV7-2
cdr3_length: 14
clone_size: few
d_call: TRBD1
j_call: TRBJ1-2
cdr3_aa: CASKSGQGDYGYTF
cdr3_nt: TGTGCCAGTAAAAGCGGACAGGGGGACTATGGCTACACCTTC

v_call: TRBV19
cdr3_length: 15
clone_size: -
d_call: -
j_call: TRBJ1-2
cdr3_aa: CASSTGLTGSYGYTF
cdr3_nt: TGTGCCAGTAGTACGGGACTCACAGGGAGCTATGGCTACACCTTC

v_call: TRBV12-3/TRBV12-4
cdr3_length: 15
clone_size: many
d_call: TRBD1
j_call: TRBJ2-1
cdr3_aa: CASNRDSSRYNEQFF
cdr3_nt: TGTGCCAGCAACCGGGACAGCTCGAGGTACAATGAGCAGTTCTTC

v_call: TRBV20-1
cdr3_length: 15
clone_size: many
d_call: TRBD2
j_call: TRBJ2-1
cdr3_aa: CSASLAGDLYNEQFF
cdr3_nt: TGCAGTGCTAGCTTAGCGGGGGACTTGTACAATGAGCAGTTCTTC